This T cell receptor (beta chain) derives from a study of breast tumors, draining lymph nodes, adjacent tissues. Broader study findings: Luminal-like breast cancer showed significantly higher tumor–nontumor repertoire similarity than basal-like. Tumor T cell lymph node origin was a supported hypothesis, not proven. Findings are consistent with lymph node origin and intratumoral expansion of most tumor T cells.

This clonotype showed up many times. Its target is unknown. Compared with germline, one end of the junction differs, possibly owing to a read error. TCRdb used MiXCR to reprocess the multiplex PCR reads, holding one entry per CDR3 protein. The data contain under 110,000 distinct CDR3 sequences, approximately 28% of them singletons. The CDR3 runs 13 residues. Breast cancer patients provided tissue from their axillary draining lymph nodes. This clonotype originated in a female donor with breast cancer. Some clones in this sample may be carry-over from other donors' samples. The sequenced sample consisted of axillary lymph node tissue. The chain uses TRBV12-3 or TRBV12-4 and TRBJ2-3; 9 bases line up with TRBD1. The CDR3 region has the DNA TGTGCCAGCAGGGGACAGGGATCAGATGCGCAGTATTTT. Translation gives CASRGQGSDAQYF.